The entry below describes one TCR beta chain. This specimen comes from a study of cytomegalovirus exposure and HLA in healthy donors. Trimming left V 3 bases short and J 3 bases short, with 16 bases between. The germline V gene has CDR1 SGHDT and CDR2 YYEEEE. CDR3 size: 16 residues. It was with 60 Vbeta and 13 Jbeta primers that the PCR ran. Generated by immunoSEQ multiplex PCR, the TCRdb table keeps only in-frame clones and is missing some. The table shows about 120,000 clones, with 70% to 80% occurring only once. The source of this sequence is a human donor in good health. The material sequenced was PBMCs. The genes are TRBV5-6 and TRBJ1-3; D may be TRBD1 (5 bases). The chain's CDR3 is CASSSRGREIGNTIYF. CDR3 nucleotide sequence: TGTGCCAGCAGCTCGCGGGGCAGGGAGATTGGAAACACCATATATTTT.